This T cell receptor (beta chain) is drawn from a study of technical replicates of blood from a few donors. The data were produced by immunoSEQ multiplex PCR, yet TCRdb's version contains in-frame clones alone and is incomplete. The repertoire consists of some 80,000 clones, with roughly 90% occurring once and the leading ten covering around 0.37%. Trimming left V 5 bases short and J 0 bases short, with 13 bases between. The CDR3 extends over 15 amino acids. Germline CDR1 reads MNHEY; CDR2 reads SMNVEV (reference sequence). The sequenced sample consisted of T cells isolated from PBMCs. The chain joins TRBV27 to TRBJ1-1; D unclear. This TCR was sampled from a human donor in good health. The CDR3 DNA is TGTGCCAGCAGTCAATTACAGCTTTTGAACACTGAAGCTTTCTTT. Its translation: CASSQLQLLNTEAFF.